The clone carrying this TCR beta chain was observed at least ten times. The data derive from a study of immune characterization of retroperitoneal liposarcoma. Germline V gene sequence: CDR1 MNHNS, CDR2 SASEGT. Trimming removed 2 bases from V and 8 bases from J, with 7 bases in between. This CDR3 contains 12 residues. TCRdb re-derived calls from the PCR reads in MiXCR, one entry per CDR3 protein. There are over 8,000 distinct CDR3 sequences in the sample; around 37% occur only once, and roughly a tenth lies in the top ten. The TCR was taken from a female donor with retroperitoneal liposarcoma. The sample consisted of tumor tissue. The chain combines TRBV6-1 with TRBJ2-1; D remains ambiguous. The CDR3 region is CASSERPYEQFF. The DNA of the CDR3 is TGTGCCAGCAGTGAAAGACCCTATGAGCAGTTCTTC.